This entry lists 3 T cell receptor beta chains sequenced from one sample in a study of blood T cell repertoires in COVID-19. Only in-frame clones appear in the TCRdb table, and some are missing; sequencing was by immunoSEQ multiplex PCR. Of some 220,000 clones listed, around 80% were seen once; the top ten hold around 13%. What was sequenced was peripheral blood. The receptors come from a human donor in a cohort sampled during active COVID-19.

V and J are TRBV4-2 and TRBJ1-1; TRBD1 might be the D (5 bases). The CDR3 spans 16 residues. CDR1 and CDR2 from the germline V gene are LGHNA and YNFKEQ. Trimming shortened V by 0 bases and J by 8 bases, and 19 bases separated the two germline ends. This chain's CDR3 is CASSQEIRSGLTEAFF. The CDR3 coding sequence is TGTGCCAGCAGCCAAGAGATTCGGTCGGGACTCACAGAAGCTTTCTTT.

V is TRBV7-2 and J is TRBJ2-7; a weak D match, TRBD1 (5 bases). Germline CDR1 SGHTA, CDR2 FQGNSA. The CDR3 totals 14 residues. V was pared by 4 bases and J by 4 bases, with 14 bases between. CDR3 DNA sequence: TGTGCCAGCAGCTCCTGGGGCACAGCGTACGAGCAGTACTTC. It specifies CASSSWGTAYEQYF.

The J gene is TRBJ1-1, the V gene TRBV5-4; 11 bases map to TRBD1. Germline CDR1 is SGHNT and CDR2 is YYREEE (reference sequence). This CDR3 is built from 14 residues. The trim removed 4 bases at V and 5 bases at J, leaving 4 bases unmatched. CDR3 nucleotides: TGTGCCAGCAGCGGGGGACAGGGGGAAACTGAAGCTTTCTTT. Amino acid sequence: CASSGGQGETEAFF.